The 25 T cell receptor beta chains below come from one sample, sequenced in a study of shared clonotypes between healthy human individuals. This table comes from immunoSEQ multiplex PCR, and its TCRdb copy is limited to in-frame clones, with some not included. The profile covers fewer than 1.8 million clones, with 98% to 99% appearing a single time and about 0.34% taken by the ten largest. Sequencing was performed on naive CD4+ T cells sorted from blood. The sample's subset: CD45RA+ positively selected. The origin of the receptors is a man between 25 and 39 years old in good health.

The V and J genes are TRBV5-4 and TRBJ2-1, with 12 nucleotides matching TRBD2. CDR1 is SGHNT, CDR2 YYREEE, per germline (reference sequence). The CDR3 is 16 residues long. The V segment lost 3 bases and the J segment 2 bases; nucleotides outside the gene matches: 3. CDR3 protein: CASSYRTSGTYNEQFF. CDR3 nucleotide sequence: TGTGCCAGCAGCTATAGGACTAGCGGGACCTACAATGAGCAGTTCTTC.

The CDR3 spells CASHLAPEDNEQFF. CDR3 sequence (DNA): TGCGCCAGCCATCTGGCACCAGAGGACAATGAGCAGTTCTTC. J is TRBJ2-1 and V is TRBV5-1; D unresolved. Per the germline V gene, CDR1 is SGHRS and CDR2 is YFSETQ. The ends were cut back, 7 bases at V and 5 bases at J, with 16 bases in the middle. The CDR3 totals 14 residues.

The chain links TRBV11-2 to TRBJ2-7; 14 bases agree with TRBD2. CDR3 length: 13 residues. The V gene's germline CDR1 is SGHAT and CDR2 FQNNGV. The CDR3 nucleotides are TGTGTCATCGGGACTAGCGGGAGTAGAGAGCAGTACTTC. Translated: CVIGTSGSREQYF.

On this clone itself: Additional DNA sequences in this sample encode the identical CDR3. The rearrangement joins TRBV28 to TRBJ2-1; the D is unclear. Trimming cost V 2 bases and J 7 bases, with 6 bases left between them. The CDR3 length is 12 residues. Germline CDR1 and CDR2: MDHEN and SYDVKM. CDR3 coding DNA: TGTGCCAGCAGTTTACTCCTTAATGAGCAGTTCTTC. Translated: CASSLLLNEQFF.

The chain links TRBV4-1 to TRBJ2-1, with 7 nucleotides matching TRBD1. Per germline, CDR1 MGHRA and CDR2 YSYEKL. The CDR3 extends over 16 amino acids. The V gene end was trimmed by 6 bases and the J gene end by 3 bases; junction bases not matched to a gene: 11. CDR3 coding DNA: TGCGCCAGCAGTCCCCAAGGGACAGCGATCTACAATGAGCAGTTCTTC. Its protein product is CASSPQGTAIYNEQFF.

V gene TRBV28 combines with J gene TRBJ2-3; D is undetermined. V lost 8 bases to trimming and J lost 5 bases, with 8 bases between them. CDR3 size: 11 residues. Germline lookup yields CDR1 MDHEN and CDR2 SYDVKM. Here the CDR3 reads CASGRLDTQYF. Here the CDR3 DNA reads TGTGCCAGCGGAAGACTAGATACGCAGTATTTT.

The chain joins TRBV18 to TRBJ2-7; 9 bases are shared with TRBD1. Germline CDR1 KGHSH, CDR2 LQKENI. This CDR3 region has 15 residues. The J segment lost 5 bases and the V segment lost 3 bases, leaving 8 bases of the junction unmatched. The DNA for the CDR3 is TGTGCCAGCTCACCCTCCGGACAGGGGTATGACGAGCAGTACTTC. Encoded protein: CASSPSGQGYDEQYF.

V usage is TRBV7-2 and J usage is TRBJ1-3; the D is unclear. This CDR3 region has 15 residues. V shed 4 bases and J shed 4 bases, with 14 bases lying between them. Germline lookup yields CDR1 SGHTA and CDR2 FQGNSA. The CDR3 sequence: CASSYSQSQGNTIYF. The CDR3 nucleotides are TGTGCCAGCAGCTATTCGCAGAGCCAAGGAAACACCATATATTTT.

This clone was observed a single time. V is TRBV7-6 and J is TRBJ2-7, with D hard to call. The CDR3 is 12 residues long. V lost 5 bases to trimming and J lost 2 bases, with 7 bases between them. The germline V gene encodes CDR1 SGHVS and CDR2 FNYEAQ. The CDR3 loop reads CASSPRPYEQYF. CDR3 nucleotide sequence: TGTGCCAGCAGCCCCCGTCCCTACGAGCAGTACTTC.

The chain employs TRBV5-6 and TRBJ2-2; a possible D gene is TRBD1 (5 bases). The germline CDR1 and CDR2 sequences are SGHDT and YYEEEE. CDR3 length equals 12 residues. V shed 0 bases and J shed 14 bases, with 11 bases lying between them. The CDR3 loop is CASSLVQGNLFF. The CDR3, as DNA: TGTGCCAGCAGCTTGGTTCAGGGAAACCTGTTTTTT.

This clone was detected only a few times. The chain uses TRBV29-1 and TRBJ1-2; D is undetermined. V was trimmed by 1 base and J by 7 bases, leaving 10 bases between them. The germline V gene encodes CDR1 SQVTM and CDR2 ANQGSEA. The length of the CDR3 is 12 residues. CDR3 sequence reads: CSVEGAGFGYTF. As DNA, the CDR3 is TGCAGCGTTGAAGGGGCAGGTTTTGGCTACACCTTC.

The V and J genes are TRBV5-1 and TRBJ1-1; perhaps TRBD1 as D (6 bases). V was trimmed by 3 bases and J by 11 bases, leaving 17 bases between them. The germline gives CDR1 SGHRS, CDR2 YFSETQ. CDR3 length: 13 residues. The CDR3 reads CASSSQPGGGAFF. In nucleotides, the CDR3 is TGCGCCAGCAGCTCCCAACCGGGGGGCGGGGCTTTCTTT.

This chain links TRBV7-9 with TRBJ2-2; TRBD2 matches 12 bases. Per the germline V gene, CDR1 is SEHNR and CDR2 is FQNEAQ (reference sequence). This CDR3 comprises 17 residues. The trim removed 3 bases at V and 5 bases at J, leaving 7 bases unmatched. CDR3: CASSFLAGGPSTGELFF. The CDR3 DNA follows: TGTGCCAGCAGCTTCCTAGCGGGAGGGCCGAGTACCGGGGAGCTGTTTTTT.

The rearrangement joins TRBV27 to TRBJ2-1, with TRBD1 matching over 7 bases. Unmatched junction bases numbered 14, after V lost 8 bases and J lost 4 bases. The CDR3 length is 16 residues. Germline V gives CDR1 MNHEY, CDR2 SMNVEV (reference sequence). The DNA of the CDR3 is TGTGCCAGCGGCCCGAACCGGGACAGACCATACAATGAGCAGTTCTTC. Translated, it gives CASGPNRDRPYNEQFF.

The chain couples TRBV18 to TRBJ1-2; D uncertain. Trimming removed 1 base at V and 0 bases at J, with 21 bases between. Per the germline V gene, CDR1 is KGHSH and CDR2 is LQKENI. The CDR3 loop spans 19 amino acids. CDR3 amino acids: CASSPLPLGSWQTNYGYTF. CDR3 DNA: TGTGCCAGCTCACCACTTCCTCTTGGGTCTTGGCAAACTAACTATGGCTACACCTTC. Full variable domain (outside the CDR3, taken from reference TRBV18 and TRBJ1-2): NAGVMQNPRHLVRRRGQEARLRCSPMKGHSHVYWYRQLPEEGLKFMVYLQKENIIDESGMPKERFSAEFPKEGPSILRIQQVVRGDSAAYFCASSPLPLGSWQTNYGYTFGSGTRLTVV.

The chain recombines TRBV11-3 with TRBJ2-1; maybe TRBD1 (5 bases). The V end lost 5 bases, the J end lost 4 bases, and 15 bases lay between the germline ends. The CDR3 totals 15 residues. From germline, CDR1 is SGHNT and CDR2 YENEEA. CDR3: CASSPWGGRYNEQFF. CDR3 DNA sequence: TGTGCCAGCAGCCCATGGGGCGGTCGGTACAATGAGCAGTTCTTC.

In its sample, this clone was seen once. J is TRBJ2-1 and V is TRBV29-1, with D uncertain. Germline CDR1 is SQVTM and CDR2 is ANQGSEA. The V end was cut by 4 bases, the J end by 10 bases, with 11 bases between. The CDR3 is made up of 11 amino acids. The CDR3: CSVVTPVEQFF. Written as DNA, the CDR3 is TGCAGCGTTGTCACCCCTGTAGAGCAGTTCTTC.

V gene TRBV2 combines with J gene TRBJ2-1; 10 bases match TRBD2. Germline V CDR1 and CDR2: SNHLY, FYNNEI. J gave up 9 bases and V 9 bases, and 8 bases lay outside the gene matches. The CDR3 has 13 amino acids. Written as DNA, the CDR3 is TGTGCCAGAACTAACCCTAGCGGGAGTGAGCAGTTCTTC. Translation: CARTNPSGSEQFF.

The chain carries TRBV11-3 and TRBJ2-7, with D hard to call. This CDR3 has 13 amino acids. The germline gives CDR1 SGHNT, CDR2 YENEEA. V was pared by 4 bases and J by 0 bases, with 7 bases between. CDR3 nucleotides: TGTGCCAGCAGCTCCCCCGGCTCCTACGAGCAGTACTTC. The encoded protein is CASSSPGSYEQYF. Full variable domain (outside the CDR3, taken from reference TRBV11-3 and TRBJ2-7): EAGVVQSPRYKIIEKKQPVAFWCNPISGHNTLYWYLQNLGQGPELLIRYENEEAVDDSQLPKDRFSAERLKGVDSTLKIQPAELGDSAVYLCASSSPGSYEQYFGPGTRLTVT.

This clone was counted a few times. The identical CDR3 is also encoded by other nucleotide sequences in the sample. CDR3 in DNA: TGTGCCAGCTCACCAGGGTATAGCAATCAGCCCCAGCATTTT. It translates to CASSPGYSNQPQHF. V is TRBV18 and J is TRBJ1-5; D uncertain. CDR3 length equals 14 residues. The germline V gene encodes CDR1 KGHSH and CDR2 LQKENI. V was trimmed by 2 bases and J by 0 bases, leaving 5 bases between them. Filled out from reference TRBV18 and TRBJ1-5, the complete variable domain reads NAGVMQNPRHLVRRRGQEARLRCSPMKGHSHVYWYRQLPEEGLKFMVYLQKENIIDESGMPKERFSAEFPKEGPSILRIQQVVRGDSAAYFCASSPGYSNQPQHFGDGTRLSIL.

The gene calls are TRBV7-2 and TRBJ1-2; no definite D call. The V and J ends lost 5 bases and 3 bases respectively, with 10 bases between them. The CDR3 has 13 amino acids. Germline V CDR1 and CDR2: SGHTA, FQGNSA. The CDR3, as DNA: TGTGCCAGCAGCCCAGAAGTGGACTATGGCTACACCTTC. Translated: CASSPEVDYGYTF.

V gene TRBV7-9 combines with J gene TRBJ2-1; D remains ambiguous. Germline V gene sequence: CDR1 SEHNR, CDR2 FQNEAQ (reference sequence). Trimming removed 10 bases from V and 8 bases from J, with 9 bases in between. The length of the CDR3 is 10 residues. The CDR3 region is CATEGYEQFF. For the CDR3, the DNA is TGTGCCACAGAAGGTTATGAGCAGTTCTTC.

The chain recombines TRBV19 with TRBJ1-5, with 7 bases identical to TRBD1. From germline, CDR1 is LNHDA and CDR2 SQIVND (reference sequence). After removal of 6 bases from V and 0 bases from J, the junction contained 5 bases not matched to a gene. The CDR3 totals 15 residues. CDR3 sequence: CASRKQGNSNQPQHF. In DNA, the CDR3 is TGTGCCAGTAGAAAACAGGGGAATAGCAATCAGCCCCAGCATTTT. The full variable domain, with the rest looked up from reference TRBV19 and TRBJ1-5, is DGGITQSPKYLFRKEGQNVTLSCEQNLNHDAMYWYRQDPGQGLRLIYYSQIVNDFQKGDIAEGYSVSREKKESFPLTVTSAQKNPTAFYLCASRKQGNSNQPQHFGDGTRLSIL.

The count of this clone is one. The V gene is TRBV27, the J gene TRBJ2-3; D is unresolved. The CDR3 loop spans 14 amino acids. Germline loops: CDR1 MNHEY, CDR2 SMNVEV (reference sequence). The ends were cut back, 3 bases at V and 1 base at J, with 8 bases in the middle. The DNA for the CDR3 is TGTGCCAGCAGTTTTGCCCCTGGCACAGATACGCAGTATTTT. Translated: CASSFAPGTDTQYF.

The chain combines TRBV7-2 with TRBJ2-1, with 10 nucleotides matching TRBD2. The CDR3 is 16 amino acids. After removal of 5 bases from V and 8 bases from J, the junction contained 12 bases not matched to a gene. Germline values: CDR1 SGHTA, CDR2 FQGNSA. CDR3 in DNA: TGTGCCAGCAGCCCCACCTCTAGCGGGAGTTCCTATGAGCAGTTCTTC. It encodes CASSPTSSGSSYEQFF.